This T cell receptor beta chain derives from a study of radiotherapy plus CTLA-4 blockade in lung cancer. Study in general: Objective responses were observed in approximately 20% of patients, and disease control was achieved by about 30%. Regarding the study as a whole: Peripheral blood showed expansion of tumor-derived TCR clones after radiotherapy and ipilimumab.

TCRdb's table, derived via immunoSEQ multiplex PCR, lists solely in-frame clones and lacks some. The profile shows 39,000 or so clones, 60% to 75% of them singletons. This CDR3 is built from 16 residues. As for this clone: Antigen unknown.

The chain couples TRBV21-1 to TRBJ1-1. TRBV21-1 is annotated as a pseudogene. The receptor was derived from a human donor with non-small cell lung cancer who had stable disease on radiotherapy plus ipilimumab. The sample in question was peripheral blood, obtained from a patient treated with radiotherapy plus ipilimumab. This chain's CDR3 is CASSTGGKRGNTEAFF. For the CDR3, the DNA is TGTGCCAGCAGCACTGGGGGTAAGCGTGGGAACACTGAAGCTTTCTTT.